The sample holds a few counts of the clone carrying this T cell receptor beta chain. The study recruited people aged about 18 to 95 years across roughly 23 US areas. In the authors' methods: Estimation of nucleated cell counts was performed using reference gene primer amplification. Measured with immunoSEQ multiplex PCR; TCRdb has only the in-frame clones, and not every one. V and J calls and clone size are as listed in that table; D and trimming were resolved from the DNA. This table holds 200,000 to 300,000 clones, 88% found once. The CDR3 is 13 residues long. The V gene lost 3 bases and the J gene lost 9 bases, with 12 bases spanning the gap. Looked up from germline, CDR1 is MDHEN and CDR2 is SYDVKM. This entry comes from a study of blood T cell repertoires in COVID-19. For the study at large: The samples span acute and convalescent COVID-19 from the United States, Italy and Spain. T cells, B-cell-depleted T cells, or PBMCs provided the cDNA or gDNA that served as material.

The source of this sequence is a woman aged 40 to 55 with acute COVID-19. The sample comprised PBMCs or T cells enriched from blood (not recorded which). V and J are TRBV28 and TRBJ2-4; D possibly corresponds to TRBD2 (7 bases). CDR3 bases: TGTGCCAGCAGTTTCGCAGGGGAGGGCATTCAGTACTTC. Its translation is CASSFAGEGIQYF.